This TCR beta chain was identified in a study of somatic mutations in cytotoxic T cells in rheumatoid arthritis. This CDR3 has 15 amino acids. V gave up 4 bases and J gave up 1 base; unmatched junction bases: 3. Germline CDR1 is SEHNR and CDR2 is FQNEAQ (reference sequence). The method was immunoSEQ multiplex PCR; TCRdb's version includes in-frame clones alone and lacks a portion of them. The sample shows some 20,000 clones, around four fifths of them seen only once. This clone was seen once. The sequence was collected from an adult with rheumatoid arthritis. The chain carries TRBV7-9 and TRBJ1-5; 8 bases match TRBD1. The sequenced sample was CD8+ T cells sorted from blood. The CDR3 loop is CASSSGQGSNQPQHF. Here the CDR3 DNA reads TGTGCCAGCAGCTCCGGACAGGGAAGCAATCAGCCCCAGCATTTT.